This section outlines one T cell receptor (beta chain) sequence together with its context. Primers for the PCR totalled 60 Vbeta and 13 Jbeta. Measured with immunoSEQ multiplex PCR; TCRdb has only the in-frame clones, and not every one. The sample table sets out some 47,000 clones. The V gene end was trimmed by 6 bases and the J gene end by 4 bases; junction bases not matched to a gene: 10. Germline CDR1 MNHNY, CDR2 SVGAGI (reference sequence). The CDR3 is 15 residues long. This sample is drawn from a study of cytomegalovirus exposure and HLA in healthy donors. The TCR comes from a woman in her thirties or forties in good health and CMV-seronegative. The sequenced sample consisted of PBMCs. The genes are TRBV6-6 and TRBJ2-7; 9 nucleotides line up with TRBD1. Here the CDR3 DNA reads TGTGCCAGCAGAACCGGGACAGGGACTGCGTACGAGCAGTACTTC. Its protein is CASRTGTGTAYEQYF.